Listed below are T cell receptor beta chains from one sample, sequenced in a study of early T cells in non-severe SARS-CoV-2 infection. MiXCR, run by TCRdb on the 5' RACE reads, gives a single entry per CDR3 protein. The table has fewer than 40,000 distinct CDR3 sequences, under 7.5% seen once. Sample: whole blood. All receptors come from an adult who was a healthcare worker with PCR-confirmed SARS-CoV-2 infection or an uninfected control (not recorded which). The CDR3 runs from the conserved cysteine through the conserved F or W. D genes are given only for firm matches. The size field is filled for only some rows; it gives once, few, many or a size class.

D gene,J gene,clone size,V gene,CDR3 DNA,CDR3 protein
NA,TRBJ2-7,many,TRBV5-1,TGCGCCAGCAGCCTGGCGGAGCGGTACGAGCAGTACTTC,CASSLAERYEQYF
NA,TRBJ1-1,many,TRBV27,TGTGCCAGCAGTTTAAAGTTTAACGGGTGGAGGAACACTGAAGCTTTCTTT,CASSLKFNGWRNTEAFF
NA,TRBJ2-3,many,TRBV6-4,TGTGCCAGCAGTGTTAGGGCGGGACGGAACACAGATACGCAGTATTTT,CASSVRAGRNTDTQYF
NA,TRBJ2-1,many,TRBV7-3,TGTGCCAGCAGCCCAGAAGCTTATAGCTCCTACAATGAGCAGTTCTTC,CASSPEAYSSYNEQFF
NA,TRBJ2-1,many,TRBV28,TGTGCCAGCAGCGTCCTAGGTGAGCAGTTCTTC,CASSVLGEQFF
NA,TRBJ1-6,many,TRBV2,TGTGCCAGCAATACCGGGACATACTATAATTCACCCCTCCACTTT,CASNTGTYYNSPLHF
NA,TRBJ2-4,NA,TRBV19,TGTGCCACCAGCCGTGGCAGTGAGGACATTCAGTACTTC,CATSRGSEDIQYF
NA,TRBJ2-1,many,TRBV10-2,TGCGCCAGCATGCAGGGCGAGTACAATGAGCAGTTCTTC,CASMQGEYNEQFF
NA,TRBJ2-7,many,TRBV2,TGTGCCAGCAGTGAAGGACGCGGCGCTATCTACGAGCAGTACTTC,CASSEGRGAIYEQYF
NA,TRBJ1-5,NA,TRBV28,TGTGCCAGCAGCACGCCGACAGGAGGGTTCAATCAGCCCCAGCATTTT,CASSTPTGGFNQPQHF
NA,TRBJ2-1,NA,TRBV11-3,TGTGCCAGCAGCCCTTCAGGGTTTACCTACAATGAGCAGTTCTTC,CASSPSGFTYNEQFF
TRBD1,TRBJ2-1,few,TRBV5-1,TGCGCCAGCAGTAGCTCGGGACAGGGGATAGATGAGCAGTTCTTC,CASSSSGQGIDEQFF
TRBD2,TRBJ2-3,few,TRBV20-1,TGCAGTGCGTGCGGGAGTGGCACAGATACGCAGTATTTT,CSACGSGTDTQYF
NA,TRBJ1-5,NA,TRBV29-1,TGCAGCGTTGGAATGGGGGTTAATCAGCCCCAGCATTTT,CSVGMGVNQPQHF
TRBD2,TRBJ2-3,few,TRBV6-6,TGTGCCAGCAGTACCGGACTAGCGGGAGGGACAGATACGCAGTATTTT,CASSTGLAGGTDTQYF
NA,TRBJ1-4,few,TRBV19,TGTGCCAGTAGTACCGCAGGCTTTAATGAAAAACTGTTTTTT,CASSTAGFNEKLFF
NA,TRBJ2-5,many,TRBV2,TGTGCCAGCAGTGAAGCCCAGGTTCGGACCCAGTACTTC,CASSEAQVRTQYF
NA,TRBJ2-3,NA,TRBV18,TGTGCCAGCTCATCCCTTTCTGGAGATACGCAGTATTTT,CASSSLSGDTQYF
NA,TRBJ1-1,NA,TRBV28,TGTGCCAGCAGTCCTACATCCGGGGAGAAGGCTTTCTTT,CASSPTSGEKAFF
NA,TRBJ1-1,few,TRBV7-9,TGTGCCAGCAGCTTAGAAGGTCTCATGAACACTGAAGCTTTCTTT,CASSLEGLMNTEAFF
TRBD1,TRBJ1-2,many,TRBV4-2,TGTGCCAGCAGCCAATTTTGGACAGGCGAAGCTTATGGCTACACCTTC,CASSQFWTGEAYGYTF
TRBD1,TRBJ2-3,many,TRBV25-1,TGTGCCAGCAGTGGGGACAGGGGGCCAACAGATACGCAGTATTTT,CASSGDRGPTDTQYF
TRBD2,TRBJ2-1,NA,TRBV6-5,TGTGCCAGCAGTGGGACTCTAGCGGGAAGCTACAATGAGCAGTTCTTC,CASSGTLAGSYNEQFF
NA,TRBJ1-1,NA,TRBV5-6,TGTGCCAGCAGCTTGGAGGGGGGCGGCAACACTGAAGCTTTCTTT,CASSLEGGGNTEAFF
NA,TRBJ2-1,NA,TRBV7-8,TGTGCCAGCAGCTTAGAAAGGAGGGTTTCCAATGAGCAGTTCTTC,CASSLERRVSNEQFF
NA,TRBJ1-6,many,TRBV20-1,TGCAGTGCTAGTTGGGGAGACTCCTATAATTCACCCCTCCACTTT,CSASWGDSYNSPLHF
NA,TRBJ1-2,few,TRBV13,TGTGCCAGCAGCTTAGGATCGGACAGCCGAAAAATCTATGGCTACACCTTC,CASSLGSDSRKIYGYTF
NA,TRBJ2-3,few,TRBV7-2,TGTGCCAGCAGCTTACAACTAAAGGACGATACGCAGTATTTT,CASSLQLKDDTQYF
NA,TRBJ1-1,many,TRBV6-2/TRBV6-3,TGTGCCAGCACCCTTTCTGGGACAAGTAACACTGAAGCTTTCTTT,CASTLSGTSNTEAFF
NA,TRBJ2-7,NA,TRBV6-2/TRBV6-3,TGTGCCAGCACGGGACACACTCCTTTCTACGAGCAGTACTTC,CASTGHTPFYEQYF
TRBD2,TRBJ2-1,NA,TRBV19,TGTGCCAGTAGTGCACGAACTAGCGGGAGTACCTACAATGAGCAGTTCTTC,CASSARTSGSTYNEQFF
NA,TRBJ2-2,many,TRBV4-2,TGTGCCAGCAGCCAGTTAGGGGGCACCGGGGAGCTGTTTTTT,CASSQLGGTGELFF
NA,TRBJ2-5,few,TRBV29-1,TGCAGCGTTTCAAAACGGGGAATCCAAGAGACCCAGTACTTC,CSVSKRGIQETQYF
NA,TRBJ2-2,few,TRBV9,TGTGCCAGCAGCGTAGATCTGGCGGGGAAAAACACCGGGGAGCTGTTTTTT,CASSVDLAGKNTGELFF
TRBD1,TRBJ1-1,NA,TRBV6-5,TGTGCCAGCAGTTTTCAGACAGGGGGCGAAGCTTTCTTT,CASSFQTGGEAFF
TRBD1,TRBJ2-3,few,TRBV7-9,TGTGCCAGCAGCTTACAGGGGGTTAGCACAGATACGCAGTATTTT,CASSLQGVSTDTQYF
NA,TRBJ2-3,NA,TRBV6-5,TGTGCCAGCAGGGCTACTGATTCTCTCACAGATACGCAGTATTTT,CASRATDSLTDTQYF
NA,TRBJ2-7,medium-sized,TRBV28,TGTGCCAGCAGCGACAAGAGTCACTACGAGCAGTACTTC,CASSDKSHYEQYF
NA,TRBJ1-5,many,TRBV19,TGTGCCAGTAGTATCCCCCGGGCAGGGGATGGCAATCAGCCCCAGCATTTT,CASSIPRAGDGNQPQHF
NA,TRBJ2-1,many,TRBV12-5,TGTGCTAGTGAAGGGCAGGTGAATGAGCAGTTCTTC,CASEGQVNEQFF
NA,TRBJ1-4,NA,TRBV18,TGTGCCAGCTCACGCCTAATGGGGACCACAAATGAAAAACTGTTTTTT,CASSRLMGTTNEKLFF
TRBD2,TRBJ2-5,many,TRBV20-1,TGCAGTGCTAGAGACACTAGCGGGAGGGGAGAGACCCAGTACTTC,CSARDTSGRGETQYF
NA,TRBJ1-1,many,TRBV29-1,TGCAGCGTTGAAGACGGCCCCCGCCTGGGGAACACTGAAGCTTTCTTT,CSVEDGPRLGNTEAFF
NA,TRBJ1-5,many,TRBV20-1,TGCAGTGCTAGACGGACAGCTAATCAGCCCCAGCATTTT,CSARRTANQPQHF
NA,TRBJ1-1,NA,TRBV6-5,TGTGCCAGCAGTTCCGTCCGCGGGAGGTTGAACACTGAAGCTTTCTTT,CASSSVRGRLNTEAFF
NA,TRBJ1-1,many,TRBV3-1,TGTGCCAGCAGCTGGTTGGGGGTGAACACTGAAGCTTTCTTT,CASSWLGVNTEAFF
NA,TRBJ2-3,many,TRBV12-3/TRBV12-4,TGTGCCAGCAGTTTAGCGGGGGCGGACACAGATACGCAGTATTTT,CASSLAGADTDTQYF
NA,TRBJ1-2,many,TRBV11-2,TGTGCCAGCAGCTCCCATCCCAGACAGATTAACTATGGCTACACCTTC,CASSSHPRQINYGYTF
TRBD1,TRBJ2-4,many,TRBV6-1,TGTGCCAGCAGTGAGACAGGGGGCACAAACATTCAGTACTTC,CASSETGGTNIQYF
TRBD1,TRBJ1-1,many,TRBV20-1,TGCAGTGCTAAGGGACAGTGGAACACTGAAGCTTTCTTT,CSAKGQWNTEAFF
NA,TRBJ2-1,NA,TRBV27,TGTGCCAGCAGTTTATACCTCTGGGGGTACAATGAGCAGTTCTTC,CASSLYLWGYNEQFF
NA,TRBJ2-5,NA,TRBV20-1,TGCAGTGCTAGAGGACAGACAGAGACCCAGTACTTC,CSARGQTETQYF